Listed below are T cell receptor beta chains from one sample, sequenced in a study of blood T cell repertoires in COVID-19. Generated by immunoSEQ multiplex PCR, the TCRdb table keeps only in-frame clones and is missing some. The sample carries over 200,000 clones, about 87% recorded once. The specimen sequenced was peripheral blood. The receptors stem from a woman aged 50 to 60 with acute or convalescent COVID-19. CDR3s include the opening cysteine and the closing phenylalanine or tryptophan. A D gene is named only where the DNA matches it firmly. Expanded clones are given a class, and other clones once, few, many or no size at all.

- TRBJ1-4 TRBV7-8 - TGTGCCAGCAGCTACGAGGAAGAAAAACTGTTTTTT CASSYEEEKLFF
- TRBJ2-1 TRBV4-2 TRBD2 TGTGCCAGCAGCCAAGAGGTGTGGCGGGAGCGGTACAATGAGCAGTTCTTC CASSQEVWRERYNEQFF
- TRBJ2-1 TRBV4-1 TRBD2 TGCGCCAGCAGCCAAGTAGTAGCGGGAGTTAGCAATGAGCAGTTCTTC CASSQVVAGVSNEQFF
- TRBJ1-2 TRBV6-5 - TGTGCCAGCAGCCAGGGGTACTATGGCTACACCTTC CASSQGYYGYTF
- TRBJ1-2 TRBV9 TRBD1 TGTGCCAGCAGCGACAGCCCCATTCGGTACAGGGGTGACTATGGCTACACCTTC CASSDSPIRYRGDYGYTF
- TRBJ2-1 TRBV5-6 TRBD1 TGTGCCAGCAGCTCACACAGGGGGCCGTATGAGCAGTTCTTC CASSSHRGPYEQFF
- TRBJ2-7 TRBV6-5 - TGTGCCAGCAGTAAGCCGCGGGACAGTATCCACGAGCAGTACTTC CASSKPRDSIHEQYF
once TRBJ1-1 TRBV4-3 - TGCGCCAGCAGCCAAGAGTGGACACAGAACACTGAAGCTTTCTTT CASSQEWTQNTEAFF
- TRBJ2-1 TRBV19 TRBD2 TGTGCCAGTAGAAGAGGGACTAGCGGTACATACAATGAGCAGTTCTTC CASRRGTSGTYNEQFF
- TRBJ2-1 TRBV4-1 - TGCGCCAGCAGCCCAGAGGCTAGCGCCACACCTAAGCAGTTCTTC CASSPEASATPKQFF
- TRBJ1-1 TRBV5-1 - TGCGCCAGCAGCTTGCAGGGAGGGAACACTGAAGCTTTCTTT CASSLQGGNTEAFF
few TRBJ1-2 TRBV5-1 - TGCGCCAGCAGCTTGTTGGGGCAGGGAAGTGGCTACACCTTC CASSLLGQGSGYTF
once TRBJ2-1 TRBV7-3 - TGTGCCAGCAGCCGGACAGTCTACAATGAGCAGTTCTTC CASSRTVYNEQFF
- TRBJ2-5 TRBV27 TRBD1 TGTGCCAGCAGTGAGGACAGGGGGAAGTACCAAGAGACCCAGTACTTC CASSEDRGKYQETQYF
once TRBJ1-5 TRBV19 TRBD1 TGTGCCAGCGATGACAGGGTTGACCAGCCCCAGCATTTT CASDDRVDQPQHF
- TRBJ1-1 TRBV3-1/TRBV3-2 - TGTGCCAGCAGCCTCCTGGACAGTTCGAACACTGAAGCTTTCTTT CASSLLDSSNTEAFF
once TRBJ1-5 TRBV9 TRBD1 TGTGCCAGCAGCCCAGGGACAGGATTGGGTCAGCCCCAGCATTTT CASSPGTGLGQPQHF
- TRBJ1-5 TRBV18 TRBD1 TGTGCCAGCTCCCAACGGGGACAGGGGGGCAATCAGCCCCAGCATTTT CASSQRGQGGNQPQHF
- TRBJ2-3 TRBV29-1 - TGCAGCGTTGAAGGTATTCTCCCGGGAGATACGCAGTATTTT CSVEGILPGDTQYF
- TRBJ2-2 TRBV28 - TGTGCCAGCAGTCAGAACACCGGGGAGCTGTTTTTT CASSQNTGELFF
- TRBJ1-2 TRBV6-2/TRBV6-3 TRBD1 TGTGCCAGCAGTCGACAGGGGAGCTATGGCTACACCTTC CASSRQGSYGYTF
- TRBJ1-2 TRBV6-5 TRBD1 TGTGCCAGCCGAATGACAGGGGGGGACTATGGCTACACCTTC CASRMTGGDYGYTF